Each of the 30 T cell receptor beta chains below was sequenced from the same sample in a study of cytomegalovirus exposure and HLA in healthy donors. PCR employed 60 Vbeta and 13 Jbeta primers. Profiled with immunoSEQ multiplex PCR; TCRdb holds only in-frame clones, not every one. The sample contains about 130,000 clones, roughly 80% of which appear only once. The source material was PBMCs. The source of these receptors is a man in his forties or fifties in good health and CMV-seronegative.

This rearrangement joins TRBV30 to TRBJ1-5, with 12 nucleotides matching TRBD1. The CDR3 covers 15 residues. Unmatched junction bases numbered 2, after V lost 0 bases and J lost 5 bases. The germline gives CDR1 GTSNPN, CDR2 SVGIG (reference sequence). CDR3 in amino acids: CAWSVGTGGHQPQHF. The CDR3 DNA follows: TGTGCCTGGAGTGTTGGGACAGGGGGCCATCAGCCCCAGCATTTT.

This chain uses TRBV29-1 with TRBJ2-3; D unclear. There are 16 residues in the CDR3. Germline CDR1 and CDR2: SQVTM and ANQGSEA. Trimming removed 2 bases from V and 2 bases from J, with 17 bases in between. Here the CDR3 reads CSVEHITGRVTDTQYF. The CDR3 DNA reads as TGCAGCGTTGAACATATTACTGGCCGGGTCACAGATACGCAGTATTTT.

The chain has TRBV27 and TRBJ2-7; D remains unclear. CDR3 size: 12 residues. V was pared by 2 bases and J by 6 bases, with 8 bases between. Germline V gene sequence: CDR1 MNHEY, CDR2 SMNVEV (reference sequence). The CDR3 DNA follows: TGTGCCAGCAGTTTACCGCCGGGCGAGCAGTACTTC. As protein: CASSLPPGEQYF.

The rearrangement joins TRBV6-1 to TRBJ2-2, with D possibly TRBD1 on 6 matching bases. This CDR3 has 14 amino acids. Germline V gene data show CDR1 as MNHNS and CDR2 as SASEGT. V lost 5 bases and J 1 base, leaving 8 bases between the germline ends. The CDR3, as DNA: TGTGCCAGCAGTCAGACAGGGAACACCGGGGAGCTGTTTTTT. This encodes CASSQTGNTGELFF.

Written as DNA, the CDR3 is TGCGCCAGCAGTTTAGCGTCTTACGAGCAGTACTTC. As protein: CASSLASYEQYF. The chain combines TRBV10-2 with TRBJ2-7; a weak D match, TRBD2 (5 bases). The germline V and J ends were trimmed by 5 bases and 4 bases, with 9 bases remaining between them. This CDR3 is 12 amino acids long. In germline, CDR1 is WSHSY, CDR2 SAAADI.

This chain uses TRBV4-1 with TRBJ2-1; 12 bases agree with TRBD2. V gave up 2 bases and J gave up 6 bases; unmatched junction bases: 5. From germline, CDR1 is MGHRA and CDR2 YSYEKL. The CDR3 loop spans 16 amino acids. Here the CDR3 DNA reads TGCGCCAGCAGCCAAAGACTAGCGGGAGTATCCAATGAGCAGTTCTTC. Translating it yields CASSQRLAGVSNEQFF.

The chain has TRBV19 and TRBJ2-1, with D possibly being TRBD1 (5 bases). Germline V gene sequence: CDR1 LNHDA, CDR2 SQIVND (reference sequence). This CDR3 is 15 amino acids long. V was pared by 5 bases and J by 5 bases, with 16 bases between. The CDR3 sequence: CASSPSLGVDNEQFF. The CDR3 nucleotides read TGTGCCAGTAGTCCCAGCCTAGGGGTAGACAATGAGCAGTTCTTC.

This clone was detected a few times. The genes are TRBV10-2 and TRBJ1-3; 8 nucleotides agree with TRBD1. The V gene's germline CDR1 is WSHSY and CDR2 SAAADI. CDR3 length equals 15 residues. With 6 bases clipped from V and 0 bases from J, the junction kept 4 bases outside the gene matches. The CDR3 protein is CASSVDRASGNTIYF. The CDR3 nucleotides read TGCGCCAGCAGCGTGGACAGGGCCTCTGGAAACACCATATATTTT.

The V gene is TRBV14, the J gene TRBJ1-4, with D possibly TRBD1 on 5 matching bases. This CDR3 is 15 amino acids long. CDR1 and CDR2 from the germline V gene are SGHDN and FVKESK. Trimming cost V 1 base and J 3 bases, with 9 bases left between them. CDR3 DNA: TGTGCCAGCAGCCAAGTCGGGGGACCTAATGAAAAACTGTTTTTT. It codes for CASSQVGGPNEKLFF.

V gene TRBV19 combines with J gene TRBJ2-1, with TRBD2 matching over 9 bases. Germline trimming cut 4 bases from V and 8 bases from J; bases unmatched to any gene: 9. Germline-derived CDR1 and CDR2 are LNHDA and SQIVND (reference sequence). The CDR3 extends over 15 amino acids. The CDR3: CASSKGSGSIHEQFF. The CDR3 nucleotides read TGTGCCAGTAGTAAGGGTAGCGGGAGTATCCATGAGCAGTTCTTC.

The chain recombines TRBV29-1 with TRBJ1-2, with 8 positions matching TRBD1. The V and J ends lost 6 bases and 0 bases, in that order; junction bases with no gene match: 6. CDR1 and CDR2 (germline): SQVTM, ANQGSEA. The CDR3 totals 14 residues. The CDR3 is CSVNGQGTNYGYTF. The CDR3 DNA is TGCAGCGTGAACGGACAGGGTACTAACTATGGCTACACCTTC.

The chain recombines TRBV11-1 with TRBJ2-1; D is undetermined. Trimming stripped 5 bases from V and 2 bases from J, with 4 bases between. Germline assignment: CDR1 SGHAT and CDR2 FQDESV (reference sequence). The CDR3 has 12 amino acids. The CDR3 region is CASSGPYNEQFF. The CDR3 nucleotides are TGTGCCAGCAGCGGGCCCTACAATGAGCAGTTCTTC.

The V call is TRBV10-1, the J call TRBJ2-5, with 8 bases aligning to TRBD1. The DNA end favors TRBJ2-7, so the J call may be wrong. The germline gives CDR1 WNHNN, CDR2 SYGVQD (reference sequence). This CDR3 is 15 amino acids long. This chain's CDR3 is CASSERTGNSYEQYF. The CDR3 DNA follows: TGCGCCAGCAGTGAGAGGACAGGGAATTCCTACGAGCAGTACTTC.

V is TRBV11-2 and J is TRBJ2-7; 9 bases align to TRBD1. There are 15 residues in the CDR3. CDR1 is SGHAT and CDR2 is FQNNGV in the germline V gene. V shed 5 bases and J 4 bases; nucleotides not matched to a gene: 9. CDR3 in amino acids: CASSPRQGGIYEQYF. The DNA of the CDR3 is TGTGCCAGCAGCCCCCGACAGGGGGGGATTTACGAGCAGTACTTC.

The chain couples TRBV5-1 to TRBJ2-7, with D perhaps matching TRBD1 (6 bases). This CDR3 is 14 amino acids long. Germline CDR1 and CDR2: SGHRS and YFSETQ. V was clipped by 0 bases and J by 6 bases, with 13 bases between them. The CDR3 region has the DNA TGCGCCAGCAGCTTGGAAACAGGGTTTGGCGAGCAGTACTTC. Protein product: CASSLETGFGEQYF.

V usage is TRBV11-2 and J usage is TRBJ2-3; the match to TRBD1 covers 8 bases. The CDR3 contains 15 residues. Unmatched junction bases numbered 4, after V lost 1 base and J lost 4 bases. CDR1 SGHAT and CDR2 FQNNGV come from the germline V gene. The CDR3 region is CASSLVGQDSDTQYF. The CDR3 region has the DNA TGTGCCAGCAGCTTAGTGGGACAGGACTCAGATACGCAGTATTTT.

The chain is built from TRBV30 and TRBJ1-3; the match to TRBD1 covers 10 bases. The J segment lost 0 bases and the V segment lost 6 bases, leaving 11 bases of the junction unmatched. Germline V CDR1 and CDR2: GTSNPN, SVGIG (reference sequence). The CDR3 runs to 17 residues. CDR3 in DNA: TGTGCCTGCCCGAGGAGGACAGGGGGAAGCTCTGGAAACACCATATATTTT. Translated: CACPRRTGGSSGNTIYF.

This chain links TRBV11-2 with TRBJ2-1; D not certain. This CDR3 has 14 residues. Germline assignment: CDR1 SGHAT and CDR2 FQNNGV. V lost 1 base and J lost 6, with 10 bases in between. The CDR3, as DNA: TGTGCCAGCAGCTTAGGCGGCTATGCCAATGAGCAGTTCTTC. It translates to CASSLGGYANEQFF.

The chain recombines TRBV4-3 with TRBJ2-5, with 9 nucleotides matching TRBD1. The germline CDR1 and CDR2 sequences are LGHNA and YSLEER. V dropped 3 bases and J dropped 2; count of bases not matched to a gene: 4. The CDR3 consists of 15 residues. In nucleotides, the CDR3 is TGCGCCAGCAGCCATGGGGACAGGGATCAAGAGACCCAGTACTTC. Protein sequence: CASSHGDRDQETQYF.

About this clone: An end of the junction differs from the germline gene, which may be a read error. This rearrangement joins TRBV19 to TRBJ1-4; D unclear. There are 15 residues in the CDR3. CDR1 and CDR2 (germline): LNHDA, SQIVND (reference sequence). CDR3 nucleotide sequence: TGTGCCAGTAGTATCGAGGCGGGATCTAATGAAGAACTGTTTTTT. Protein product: CASSIEAGSNEELFF.

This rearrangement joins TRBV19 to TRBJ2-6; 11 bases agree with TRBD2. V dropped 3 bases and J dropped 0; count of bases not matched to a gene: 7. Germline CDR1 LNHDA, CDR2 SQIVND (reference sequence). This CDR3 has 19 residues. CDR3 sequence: CASSMLGLAESSGANVLTF. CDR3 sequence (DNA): TGTGCCAGTAGTATGCTGGGACTAGCGGAAAGCTCTGGGGCCAACGTCCTGACTTTC.

The CDR3 nucleotides are TGTGCCAGCAGTTTAACAGGGGTCCGCCAGCCCCAGCATTTT. Its protein is CASSLTGVRQPQHF. The chain combines TRBV28 with TRBJ1-5; 7 bases are a match to TRBD1. The CDR3 is 14 residues long. The germline CDR1 and CDR2 sequences are MDHEN and SYDVKM. The trim removed 2 bases at V and 7 bases at J, leaving 5 bases unmatched. The whole variable domain, filled in from reference TRBV28 and TRBJ1-5, reads DVKVTQSSRYLVKRTGEKVFLECVQDMDHENMFWYRQDPGLGLRLIYFSYDVKMKEKGDIPEGYSVSREKKERFSLILESASTNQTSMYLCASSLTGVRQPQHFGDGTRLSIL.

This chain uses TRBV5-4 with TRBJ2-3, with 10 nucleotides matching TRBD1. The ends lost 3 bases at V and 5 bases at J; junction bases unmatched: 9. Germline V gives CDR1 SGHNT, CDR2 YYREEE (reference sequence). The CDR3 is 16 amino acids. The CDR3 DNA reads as TGTGCCAGCAGCTCAAAAGCCGGGACAGGGGAAGATACGCAGTATTTT. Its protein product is CASSSKAGTGEDTQYF. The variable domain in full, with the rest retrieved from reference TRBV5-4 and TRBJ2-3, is ETGVTQSPTHLIKTRGQQVTLRCSSQSGHNTVSWYQQALGQGPQFIFQYYREEENGRGNFPPRFSGLQFPNYSSELNVNALELDDSALYLCASSSKAGTGEDTQYFGPGTRLTVL.

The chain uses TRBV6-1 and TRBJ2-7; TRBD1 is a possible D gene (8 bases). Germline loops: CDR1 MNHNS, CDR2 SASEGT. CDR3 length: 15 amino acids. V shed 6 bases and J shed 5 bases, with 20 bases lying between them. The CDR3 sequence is CASSEGGTGTHEQYF. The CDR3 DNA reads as TGTGCCAGCAGCGAGGGGGGGACAGGCACCCACGAGCAGTACTTC.

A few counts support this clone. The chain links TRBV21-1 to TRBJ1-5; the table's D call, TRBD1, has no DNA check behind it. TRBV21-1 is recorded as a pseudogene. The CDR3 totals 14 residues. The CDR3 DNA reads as TGTGCCAGCAGCCTGGCTGTTAGCAATCAGCCCCAGCATTTT. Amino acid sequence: CASSLAVSNQPQHF.

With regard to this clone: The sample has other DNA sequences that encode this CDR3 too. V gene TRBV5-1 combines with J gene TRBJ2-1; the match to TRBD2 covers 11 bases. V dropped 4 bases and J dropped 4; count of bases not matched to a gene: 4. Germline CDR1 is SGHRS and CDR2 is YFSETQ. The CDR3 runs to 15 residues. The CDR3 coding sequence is TGCGCCAGCAGCAGCGGGACTAGCGGATACAATGAGCAGTTCTTC. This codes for CASSSGTSGYNEQFF.

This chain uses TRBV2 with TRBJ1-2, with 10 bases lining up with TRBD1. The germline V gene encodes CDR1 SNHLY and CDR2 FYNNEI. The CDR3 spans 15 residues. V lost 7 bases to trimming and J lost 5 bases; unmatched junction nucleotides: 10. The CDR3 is CASNRDRGFGYGYTF. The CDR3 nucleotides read TGTGCCAGCAACCGGGACAGGGGTTTTGGGTATGGCTACACCTTC.

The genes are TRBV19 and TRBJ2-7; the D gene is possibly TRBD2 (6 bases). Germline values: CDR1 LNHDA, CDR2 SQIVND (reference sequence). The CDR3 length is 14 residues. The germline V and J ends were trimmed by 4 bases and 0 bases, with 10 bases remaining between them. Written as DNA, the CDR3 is TGTGCCAGTAGTAAAGCCGGGAGCTCCTACGAGCAGTACTTC. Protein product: CASSKAGSSYEQYF.

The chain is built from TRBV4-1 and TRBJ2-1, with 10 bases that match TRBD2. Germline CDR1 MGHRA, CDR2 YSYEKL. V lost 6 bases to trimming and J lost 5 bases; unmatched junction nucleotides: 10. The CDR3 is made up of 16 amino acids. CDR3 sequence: CASREIAGGSDNEQFF. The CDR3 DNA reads TGCGCCAGCAGAGAGATAGCGGGAGGAAGCGACAATGAGCAGTTCTTC.

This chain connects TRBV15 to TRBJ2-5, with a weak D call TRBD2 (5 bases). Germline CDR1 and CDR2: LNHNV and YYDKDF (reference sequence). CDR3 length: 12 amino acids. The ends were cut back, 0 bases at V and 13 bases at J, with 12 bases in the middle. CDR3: CATSRDGAVAYF. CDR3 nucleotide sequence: TGTGCCACCAGCAGAGATGGAGCGGTGGCGTACTTC.